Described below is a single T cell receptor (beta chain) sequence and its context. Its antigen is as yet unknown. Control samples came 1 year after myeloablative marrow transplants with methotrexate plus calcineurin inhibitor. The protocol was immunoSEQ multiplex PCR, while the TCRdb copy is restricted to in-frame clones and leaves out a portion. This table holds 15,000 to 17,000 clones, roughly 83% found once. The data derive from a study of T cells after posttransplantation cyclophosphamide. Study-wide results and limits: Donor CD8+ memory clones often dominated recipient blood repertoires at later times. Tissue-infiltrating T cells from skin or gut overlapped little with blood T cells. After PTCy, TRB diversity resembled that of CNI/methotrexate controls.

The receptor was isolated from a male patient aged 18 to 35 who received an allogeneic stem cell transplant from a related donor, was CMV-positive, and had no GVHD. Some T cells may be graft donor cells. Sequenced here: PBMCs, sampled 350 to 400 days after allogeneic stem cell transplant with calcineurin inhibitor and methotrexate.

In DNA form, the CDR3 reads TGTGCCAGCAGCGCCCCAAACGCCTGGCCAGGCCAAGAGACCCAGTACTTC. Translated, it gives CASSAPNAWPGQETQYF. This chain uses TRBV9 with TRBJ2-5; D is unresolved. With 3 bases removed from V and 1 base from J, the gap between germline ends came to 19 bases. The CDR3 is made up of 17 amino acids. The germline V gene has CDR1 SGDLS and CDR2 YYNGEE.